These 18 T cell receptor beta chains were all obtained from the same sample, sequenced in a study of Tregs in tolerant kidney transplant recipients. TCRdb's table, derived via immunoSEQ multiplex PCR, lists solely in-frame clones and lacks some. The profile shows under 300,000 clones, about 80% of them singletons. Material for sequencing was CD4+ T cells from blood. These receptor sequences come from a human donor in good health.

The J gene is TRBJ2-7, the V gene TRBV30; 8 bases map to TRBD1. The CDR3 is 15 amino acids. V trimming: 3 bases; J trimming: 3 bases; junction bases outside the gene matches: 10. Germline V CDR1 and CDR2: GTSNPN, SVGIG (reference sequence). The CDR3 DNA reads TGTGCCTGGAGAGCCGACAGGGGCCACTTCTACGAGCAGTACTTC. This translates into CAWRADRGHFYEQYF.

As regards this clone: Other DNA sequences of this sample code for an identical CDR3. V and J are TRBV4-1 and TRBJ2-3, with 7 bases aligning to TRBD2. The trim removed 3 bases at V and 5 bases at J, leaving 11 bases unmatched. The germline V gene has CDR1 MGHRA and CDR2 YSYEKL. The CDR3 covers 16 residues. The DNA for the CDR3 is TGCGCCAGCAGCCAGTACTTCGCGGGGGATGAAGATACGCAGTATTTT. It codes for CASSQYFAGDEDTQYF.

The V and J genes are TRBV4-1 and TRBJ1-3, with a weak D call TRBD1 (5 bases). This CDR3 spans 15 amino acids. Germline assignment: CDR1 MGHRA and CDR2 YSYEKL. V dropped 3 bases and J dropped 3 bases, with 12 bases sitting between them. The CDR3 here is CASSQGGTGGNTIYF. The CDR3 coding sequence is TGCGCCAGCAGCCAGGGGGGGACGGGTGGAAACACCATATATTTT.

The chain couples TRBV30 to TRBJ1-1; D might be TRBD1 (5 bases). Germline V gene data show CDR1 as GTSNPN and CDR2 as SVGIG (reference sequence). The CDR3 is 13 amino acids. The V and J ends lost 5 bases and 0 bases respectively, with 10 bases between them. CDR3 in amino acids: CAWGADLNTEAFF. The CDR3 nucleotides are TGTGCCTGGGGGGCAGACCTGAACACTGAAGCTTTCTTT.

This clone was counted a few times. The chain carries TRBV2 and TRBJ1-5; 7 positions agree with TRBD1. Trimming removed 6 bases from V and 11 bases from J; junction bases left unmatched: 10. The CDR3 has 13 residues. Germline CDR1 is SNHLY and CDR2 is FYNNEI. CDR3 nucleotide sequence: TGTGCCAGCAGCCAAGCTTTGGACAGGACCCAGCATTTT. Amino acids: CASSQALDRTQHF.

The J gene is TRBJ2-7, the V gene TRBV5-6, with a possible D match to TRBD1 (6 bases). This CDR3 is 15 amino acids long. Deletions cut 0 bases from V and 7 bases from J, with 17 bases between. CDR1 and CDR2 from the germline V gene are SGHDT and YYEEEE. The CDR3 DNA sequence: TGTGCCAGCAGCTTGGGTCAGGGGCGAGTGTATGAGCAGTACTTC. It encodes CASSLGQGRVYEQYF.

V is TRBV5-1 and J is TRBJ2-7, with TRBD2 matching over 13 bases. V shed 8 bases, J shed 7 bases, and the junction held 9 bases outside the gene matches. This CDR3 is built from 14 residues. The germline V gene encodes CDR1 SGHRS and CDR2 YFSETQ. CDR3 loop: CASSTSGGAGEQYF. The CDR3 DNA follows: TGCGCCAGTTCTACTAGCGGGGGGGCCGGGGAGCAGTACTTC.

V gene TRBV7-6 combines with J gene TRBJ2-1; D gene ambiguous. CDR1 SGHVS and CDR2 FNYEAQ come from the germline V gene. This CDR3 spans 11 amino acids. V lost 1 base and J 11 bases, leaving 6 bases between the germline ends. The CDR3 DNA sequence: TGTGCCAGCAGCTTAGACGTGAAGCAGTTCTTC. Protein product: CASSLDVKQFF.

J is TRBJ2-7 and V is TRBV15; 8 bases fit TRBD1. Germline lookup yields CDR1 LNHNV and CDR2 YYDKDF (reference sequence). The CDR3 runs to 15 residues. The V gene end was trimmed by 0 bases and the J gene end by 4 bases; junction bases not matched to a gene: 5. CDR3 sequence (DNA): TGTGCCACCAGCAGAGATAACAGGGGGTCATACGAGCAGTACTTC. It codes for CATSRDNRGSYEQYF.

V and J are TRBV6-5 and TRBJ2-1; 8 positions agree with TRBD1. The CDR3 sequence is 15 residues long. Germline values: CDR1 MNHEY, CDR2 SVGAGI. J lost 7 bases, V lost 2 bases, and 7 bases had no gene match. In DNA form, the CDR3 reads TGTGCCAGCAGTTACGATCGGGACAGGAAGAATGAGCAGTTCTTC. Its translation: CASSYDRDRKNEQFF.

The count of this clone is one. This chain uses TRBV2 with TRBJ2-5, with 10 bases fitting TRBD1. The J call may be wrong; the DNA end is better matched by TRBJ2-7. The CDR3 is 14 residues long. CDR1 is SNHLY and CDR2 is FYNNEI in the germline V gene. CDR3 loop: CASSLRDRGYEQYF. CDR3 in DNA: TGTGCCAGCAGCCTCCGGGACAGGGGTTACGAGCAGTACTTC.

The J gene is TRBJ2-2, the V gene TRBV14, with D perhaps matching TRBD2 (5 bases). The CDR3 consists of 15 residues. CDR1 and CDR2 (germline): SGHDN, FVKESK. V dropped 4 bases and J dropped 3 bases, with 12 bases sitting between them. The chain's CDR3 is CASSPLLADTGELFF. The CDR3 DNA follows: TGTGCCAGCAGCCCCCTTCTAGCAGACACCGGGGAGCTGTTTTTT.

The sample holds one count of this clone. The V call is TRBV4-1, the J call TRBJ2-3; the match to TRBD2 covers 8 bases. The CDR3 is 16 amino acids. Germline V gene lookup returns CDR1 MGHRA and CDR2 YSYEKL. The J segment lost 4 bases and the V segment lost 1 base, leaving 7 bases of the junction unmatched. This CDR3 is CASSQVPGLVADTQYF. CDR3 sequence (DNA): TGCGCCAGCAGCCAAGTCCCGGGACTAGTTGCAGATACGCAGTATTTT.

The rearrangement joins TRBV23-1 to TRBJ2-7, with D possibly being TRBD2 (5 bases). TRBV23-1 is marked as an open reading frame, function uncertain. V lost 8 bases and J 13 bases, leaving 21 bases between the germline ends. The CDR3 covers 12 residues. The CDR3 loop reads CASPNLVGKVYF. The CDR3 DNA sequence: TGCGCCAGCCCTAACCTAGTCGGGAAAGTTTACTTC.

This chain uses TRBV20-1 with TRBJ2-7; D might be TRBD2 (5 bases). The germline gives CDR1 DFQATT, CDR2 SNEGSKA (reference sequence). Between the trimmed V and J ends, which lost 4 bases and 6 bases, there was a span of 10 bases. The CDR3 spans 11 residues. The CDR3 DNA follows: TGCAGTGCTAATTGGGCGGGCGAGCAGTACTTC. This translates into CSANWAGEQYF.

The gene calls are TRBV25-1 and TRBJ2-3; D possibly corresponds to TRBD2 (6 bases). CDR1 and CDR2 (germline): MGHDK, SYGVNS. The CDR3 length is 14 residues. V lost 7 bases to trimming and J lost 1 base, with 12 bases between them. CDR3 DNA sequence: TGTGCCAGCAACGAATGGGGGGGCACAGATACGCAGTATTTT. It is translated as CASNEWGGTDTQYF.

The chain uses TRBV6-1 and TRBJ1-2, with a weak D call TRBD1 (6 bases). The CDR3 runs 13 residues. The V gene lost 6 bases and the J gene lost 8 bases, with 16 bases spanning the gap. Germline-derived CDR1 and CDR2 are MNHNS and SASEGT. CDR3 nucleotides: TGTGCCAGCAGCCCGACGACAGGCGGCGGCTACACCTTC. Translation gives CASSPTTGGGYTF.

This sequence joins TRBV19 and TRBJ1-2, with TRBD1 identical over 12 bases. After removal of 3 bases from V and 4 bases from J, the junction contained 3 bases not matched to a gene. Germline V gene sequence: CDR1 LNHDA, CDR2 SQIVND (reference sequence). The CDR3 loop spans 15 amino acids. CDR3: CASSMGTGGVYGYTF. CDR3 coding DNA: TGTGCCAGTAGTATGGGGACAGGGGGCGTCTATGGCTACACCTTC.